Here is one T cell receptor (beta chain) with its context. Its antigen is not identified. Per germline, CDR1 LGHDT and CDR2 YNNKEL (reference sequence). The CDR3 has 17 residues. J lost 0 bases, V lost 5 bases, and 10 bases had no gene match. This entry comes from a study of post-analysis software for immune sequencing data. Background on the study: The courses of disease that were included comprised relapsing-remitting, secondary progressive and progressive-relapsing multiple sclerosis. Whole-study findings and limits: Controls had lower frequencies than patients of about 5 TRBV segments, which included TRBV5-6, TRBV5-1 and TRBV20-1. Controls had significantly higher normalized Chao1 diversity than multiple sclerosis patients.

Sequencing libraries made from TCR beta cDNA carried unique molecular identifiers. TCRdb recomputed calls from the PCR reads with MiXCR, one row per CDR3 protein. This repertoire shows roughly 430,000 distinct CDR3 sequences, roughly 38% found once; its top ten account for around 8%. The sequenced material came from blood. The clonotype comes from a girl aged 2 to 10 with multiple sclerosis. The J gene is TRBJ2-3, the V gene TRBV3-1; TRBD2 matches at 8 bases. The CDR3 region has the DNA TGTGCCAGCAGCAGGACTAGCTGGGACACTAGCACAGATACGCAGTATTTT. The encoded protein is CASSRTSWDTSTDTQYF.